This is a list of T cell receptor beta chains from one sample in a study of PD-1 blockade in classical Hodgkin lymphoma. The data were produced by immunoSEQ multiplex PCR, yet TCRdb's version contains in-frame clones alone and is incomplete. In the table there are 21,000 or so clones, roughly 90% of which are singletons. This specimen consisted of peripheral blood mononuclear cells (PBMCs), obtained before the fourth cycle of nivolumab. These receptors all come from a human donor with classical Hodgkin lymphoma. Each CDR3 is given with its conserved first and last residue. The order of the fields is clone size, V gene, D gene, J gene, CDR3 length, CDR3 DNA, CDR3 protein. The D gene is left open where the match is weak. Only some rows state a clone size, as once, few, many or a class for expanded clones.

.	TRBV10-1	TRBD2	TRBJ2-2	17	TGCGCCAGCAGTGACCAGGGACTAGCGGGGAACACCGGGGAGCTGTTTTTT	CASSDQGLAGNTGELFF
.	TRBV7-3	.	TRBJ1-5	15	TGTGCCAGCAGCTTAGAGAGGGGAGGAAATCAGCCCCAGCATTTT	CASSLERGGNQPQHF
few	TRBV7-9	.	TRBJ2-3	14	TGTGCCAGCAGCTTCTCGGGGGAAACAGATACGCAGTATTTT	CASSFSGETDTQYF
once	TRBV7-9	.	TRBJ2-1	14	TGTGCCAGCAGCCGACAGCGCATACCGAATGAGCAGTTCTTC	CASSRQRIPNEQFF
.	TRBV29-1	TRBD2	TRBJ2-2	17	TGCAGCGTACCCGGGACTAGCGGGGGCCAGAACACCGGGGAGCTGTTTTTT	CSVPGTSGGQNTGELFF
few	TRBV6-1	TRBD1	TRBJ1-5	16	TGTGCCAGCAGTGATCCGGGACAGGGGGGGGGTCAGCCCCAGCATTTT	CASSDPGQGGGQPQHF
.	TRBV14	.	TRBJ2-7	13	TGTGCCAGCAGCCACAGACAACACAGCGAGCAGTACTTC	CASSHRQHSEQYF
.	TRBV7-9	TRBD2	TRBJ2-1	19	TGTGCCAGCAGGCCGATCGGGACTAGCGACCTTCGGGGGTACAATGAGCAGTTCTTC	CASRPIGTSDLRGYNEQFF
.	TRBV2	.	TRBJ1-5	18	TGTGCCAGCAGTCCCGGCCTATCCACACGGCAGAGCAATCAGCCCCAGCATTTT	CASSPGLSTRQSNQPQHF
.	TRBV15	.	TRBJ1-5	17	TGTGCCACCAGCAGAGCCCTGGACACCTATAGCAATCAGCCCCAGCATTTT	CATSRALDTYSNQPQHF
.	TRBV11-2	TRBD2	TRBJ2-7	16	TGTGCCAGCAGACCCGGGACTAGCGGGGGGGCCGGAGAGCAGTACTTC	CASRPGTSGGAGEQYF
once	TRBV6-5	.	TRBJ1-1	14	TGTGCCAGCAGTTACGGGCAGCTGAACACTGAAGCTTTCTTT	CASSYGQLNTEAFF
.	TRBV29-1	.	TRBJ1-3	14	TGCAGCGTTAGCCGGGGCCACTCTGGAAACACCATATATTTT	CSVSRGHSGNTIYF
.	TRBV16	.	TRBJ1-3	12	TGTGCCAGCAGCCCCCAGGGAAACACCATATATTTT	CASSPQGNTIYF
.	TRBV28	.	TRBJ1-4	14	TGTGCCAGCAGCCCCTACATTGGTAATGAAAAACTGTTTTTT	CASSPYIGNEKLFF
.	TRBV30	TRBD1	TRBJ2-3	15	TGTGCCTCCTATCCGGGACAGGGGAGCACAGATACGCAGTATTTT	CASYPGQGSTDTQYF
.	TRBV7-9	.	TRBJ2-7	13	TGTGCCAGCAGCCCGGCGCGGGAAGGCCAGCAGTACTTC	CASSPAREGQQYF
.	TRBV5-1	.	TRBJ2-6	21	TGCGCCAGCAGCTTGGCCGAAGGGGGAGGATATACGGGGTCTGGGGCCAACGTCCTGACTTTC	CASSLAEGGGYTGSGANVLTF
.	TRBV19	TRBD1	TRBJ1-5	18	TGTGCCAGTAGTATAGATCTAGGTTGGGACAGGGGTTATCAGCCCCAGCATTTT	CASSIDLGWDRGYQPQHF
.	TRBV29-1	TRBD2	TRBJ2-2	11	TGCAGCGTCGGGGGGACCGGGGAGCTGTTTTTT	CSVGGTGELFF
few	TRBV11-2	.	TRBJ1-5	13	TGTGCCAGCAGCTTATTCATGTATCAGCCCCAGCATTTT	CASSLFMYQPQHF
.	TRBV27	.	TRBJ1-1	14	TGTGCCAGCAGTCTCGACAGTGCGAACACTGAAGCTTTCTTT	CASSLDSANTEAFF
.	TRBV7-6	.	TRBJ2-3	18	TGTGCCAGCAGCCCGATGCCGCCGGGACAAAAGTCAACAGATACGCAGTATTTT	CASSPMPPGQKSTDTQYF
.	TRBV5-1	TRBD2	TRBJ2-7	14	TGCGCCAGCAGCTCGGGACTAGCGACCTACGAGCAGTACTTC	CASSSGLATYEQYF
.	TRBV7-2	TRBD2	TRBJ2-5	16	TGTGCCAGCAGCTTCTCAGCGGGGGGCCCTCCGGAGACCCAGTACTTC	CASSFSAGGPPETQYF
.	TRBV4-1	.	TRBJ2-7	15	TGCGCCAGCAGCCTATTCGTCGGGGTAGCCTACGAGCAGTACTTC	CASSLFVGVAYEQYF
.	TRBV5-1	TRBD2	TRBJ2-3	16	TGCGCCAGCAGCTACAACGGACCGGGGGGGTCAGATACGCAGTATTTT	CASSYNGPGGSDTQYF
.	TRBV27	.	TRBJ2-7	14	TGTGCCAGCAGTTCTTCAGGGTTTGCGTACGAGCAGTACTTC	CASSSSGFAYEQYF
.	TRBV18	TRBD1	TRBJ2-3	16	TGTGCCAGCTCACTTTCGACAGGGGGGAGCACAGATACGCAGTATTTT	CASSLSTGGSTDTQYF
once	TRBV2	TRBD1	TRBJ1-4	17	TGTGCCAGCAGCCGGGGGACAGGGACCCCAACTAATGAAAAACTGTTTTTT	CASSRGTGTPTNEKLFF
.	TRBV6-1	TRBD2	TRBJ2-1	15	TGTGCCGGAGAAAATCTGGCGGGAGGTTACGGGGAGCAGTTCTTC	CAGENLAGGYGEQFF
few	TRBV4-1	.	TRBJ1-4	20	TGCGCCAGCAGCCAAATAGGGGCTGCTCCCATTCCCGGGGCTAATGAAAAACTGTTTTTT	CASSQIGAAPIPGANEKLFF
.	TRBV6-5	.	TRBJ2-3	15	TGTGCCAGCAGTTACGCGGCTATTGGCACAGATACGCAGTATTTT	CASSYAAIGTDTQYF
.	TRBV6-1	.	TRBJ2-3	17	TGTGCCAGCAGTGAAGCGCTTCTAGTCCACGGCACAGATACGCAGTATTTT	CASSEALLVHGTDTQYF
.	TRBV6-1	.	TRBJ2-3	15	TGTGCCAGCAGGTCGGCGACAGGAAACACAGATACGCAGTATTTT	CASRSATGNTDTQYF
large	TRBV19	.	TRBJ2-3	12	TGTGCCAGTAGCATAGGCACAGATACGCAGTATTTT	CASSIGTDTQYF
.	TRBV29-1	TRBD1	TRBJ1-2	12	TGCAGCGTTCTGGGACAGGACTATGGCTACACCTTC	CSVLGQDYGYTF
.	TRBV7-8	TRBD1	TRBJ1-5	19	TGTGCCAGCAGCTTAGGGCCGGACAGGGCCTTTACTAGCAATCAGCCCCAGCATTTT	CASSLGPDRAFTSNQPQHF
.	TRBV7-3	TRBD1	TRBJ2-4	16	TGTGCCAGCAGCTTAACCGGGACAGAGGCCAAAAACATTCAGTACTTC	CASSLTGTEAKNIQYF
.	TRBV5-8	TRBD2	TRBJ2-7	14	TGTGCCAGCAGCTTTGAACGGGGGGGCGACGAGCAGTACTTC	CASSFERGGDEQYF
.	TRBV19	.	TRBJ1-1	15	TGTGCCAGTAGTCCGGAGGAGGTCCTGGACACTGAAGCTTTCTTT	CASSPEEVLDTEAFF
once	TRBV6-4	TRBD2	TRBJ2-3	15	TGTGCCAGCAGTGAAAGCGGGGGGGCCACAGATACGCAGTATTTT	CASSESGGATDTQYF
.	TRBV15	TRBD1	TRBJ2-7	15	TGTGCCACCAGCAGAGAGCCCGGGACAGTGGGCGAGCAGTACTTC	CATSREPGTVGEQYF
.	TRBV5-8	.	TRBJ2-1	17	TGTGCCAGCAGCCGAATGTTCGGGAGACTGATAAACAATGAGCAGTTCTTC	CASSRMFGRLINNEQFF
few	TRBV29-1	.	TRBJ1-1	12	TGCAGCGTTGAACCGGGGAACACTGAAGCTTTCTTT	CSVEPGNTEAFF
.	TRBV19	.	TRBJ1-2	13	TGTGCCAGTAGTCCCCGACAGGACTATGGCTACACCTTC	CASSPRQDYGYTF
.	TRBV6-5	.	TRBJ1-1	13	TGTGCCCCCCCCAGGGAGGGAAACACTGAAGCTTTCTTT	CAPPREGNTEAFF
.	TRBV18	TRBD2	TRBJ2-7	15	TGTGCCAGCTCACCAAGGACTAGCAGCTTCAACGAGCAGTACTTC	CASSPRTSSFNEQYF
.	TRBV7-2	.	TRBJ2-2	17	TGTGCCAGCAGCCTTTCGACTCGGGCTAGCAGCACCGGGGAGCTGTTTTTT	CASSLSTRASSTGELFF
.	TRBV6-5	.	TRBJ2-3	14	TGTGCCAGCAAACCTAGCGTAGGCACAGATACGCAGTATTTT	CASKPSVGTDTQYF
.	TRBV6-1	.	TRBJ1-3	16	TGTGCCAGCAGTGAAGGAGGTCTGACAGCTGGAAACACCATATATTTT	CASSEGGLTAGNTIYF
.	TRBV2	TRBD2	TRBJ2-7	14	TGTGCCAGCGGCGGACTAGCGGTTTCCTACGAGCAGTACTTC	CASGGLAVSYEQYF